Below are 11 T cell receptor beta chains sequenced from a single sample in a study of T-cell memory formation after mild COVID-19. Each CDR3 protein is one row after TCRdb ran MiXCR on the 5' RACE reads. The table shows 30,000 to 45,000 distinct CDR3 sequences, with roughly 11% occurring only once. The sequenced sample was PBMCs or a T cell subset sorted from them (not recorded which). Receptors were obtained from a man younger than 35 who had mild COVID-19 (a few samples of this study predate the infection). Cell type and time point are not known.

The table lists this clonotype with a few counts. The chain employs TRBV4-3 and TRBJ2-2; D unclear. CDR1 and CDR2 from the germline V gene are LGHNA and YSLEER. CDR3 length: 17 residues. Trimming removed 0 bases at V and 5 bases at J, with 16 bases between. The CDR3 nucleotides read TGCGCCAGCAGCCAAGAATCAGTGGGGTTTACGACCGGGGAGCTGTTTTTT. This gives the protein CASSQESVGFTTGELFF.

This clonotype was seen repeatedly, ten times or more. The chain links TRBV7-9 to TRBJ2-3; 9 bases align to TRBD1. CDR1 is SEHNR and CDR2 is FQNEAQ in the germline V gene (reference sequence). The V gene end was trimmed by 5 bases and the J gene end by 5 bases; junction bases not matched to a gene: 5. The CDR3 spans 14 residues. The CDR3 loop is CASSPWTGVDTQYF. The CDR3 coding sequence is TGTGCCAGCAGCCCCTGGACAGGGGTAGATACGCAGTATTTT.

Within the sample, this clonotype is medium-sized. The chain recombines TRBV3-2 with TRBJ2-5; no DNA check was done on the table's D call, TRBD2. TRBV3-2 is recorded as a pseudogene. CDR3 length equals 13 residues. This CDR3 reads CASSRVVAETQYF. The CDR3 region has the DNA TGTGCCAGCAGCCGCGTAGTCGCGGAGACCCAGTACTTC.

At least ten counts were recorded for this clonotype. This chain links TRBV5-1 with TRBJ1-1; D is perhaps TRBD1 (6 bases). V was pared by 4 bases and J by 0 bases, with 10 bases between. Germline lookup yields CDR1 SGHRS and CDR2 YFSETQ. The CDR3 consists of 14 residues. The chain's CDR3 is CASSVGTMNTEAFF. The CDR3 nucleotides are TGCGCCAGCAGCGTGGGGACAATGAACACTGAAGCTTTCTTT.

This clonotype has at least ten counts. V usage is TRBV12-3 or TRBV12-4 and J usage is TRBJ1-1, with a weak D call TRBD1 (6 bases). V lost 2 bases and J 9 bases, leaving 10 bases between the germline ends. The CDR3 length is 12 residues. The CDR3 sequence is CASSLLGAQAFF. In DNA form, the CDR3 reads TGTGCCAGCAGTTTATTGGGGGCCCAAGCTTTCTTT.

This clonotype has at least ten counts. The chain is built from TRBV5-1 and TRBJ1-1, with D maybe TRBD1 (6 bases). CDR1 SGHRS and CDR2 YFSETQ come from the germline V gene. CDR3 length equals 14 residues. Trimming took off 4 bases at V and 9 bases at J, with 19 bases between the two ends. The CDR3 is CASSPGGTPNKAFF. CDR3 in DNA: TGCGCCAGCAGCCCGGGCGGGACACCCAATAAAGCTTTCTTT.

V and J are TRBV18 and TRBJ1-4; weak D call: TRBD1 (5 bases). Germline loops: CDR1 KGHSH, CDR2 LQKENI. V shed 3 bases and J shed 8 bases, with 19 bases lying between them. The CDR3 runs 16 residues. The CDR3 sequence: CASSPVGTTLGEKLFF. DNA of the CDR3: TGTGCCAGCTCACCGGTTGGGACCACCCTGGGGGAAAAACTGTTTTTT.

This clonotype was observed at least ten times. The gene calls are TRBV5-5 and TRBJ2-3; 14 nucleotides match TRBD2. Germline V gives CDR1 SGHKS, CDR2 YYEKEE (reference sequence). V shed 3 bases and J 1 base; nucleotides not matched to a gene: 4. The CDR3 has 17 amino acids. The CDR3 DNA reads TGTGCCAGCAGCTCTGGACTAGCGGGGGGTCGCACAGATACGCAGTATTTT. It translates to CASSSGLAGGRTDTQYF.

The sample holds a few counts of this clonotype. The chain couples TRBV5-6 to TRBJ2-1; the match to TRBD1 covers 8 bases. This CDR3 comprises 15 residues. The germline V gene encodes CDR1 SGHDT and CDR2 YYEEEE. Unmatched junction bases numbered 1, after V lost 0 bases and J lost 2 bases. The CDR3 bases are TGTGCCAGCAGCTTGGAGACAGGGGCCTACAATGAGCAGTTCTTC. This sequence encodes CASSLETGAYNEQFF.

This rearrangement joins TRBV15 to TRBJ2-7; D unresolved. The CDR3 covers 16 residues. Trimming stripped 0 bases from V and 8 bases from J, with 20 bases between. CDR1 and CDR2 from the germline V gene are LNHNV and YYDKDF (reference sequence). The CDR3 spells CATSRDRAGESLQQYF. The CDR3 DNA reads TGTGCCACCAGCAGAGATAGGGCTGGGGAAAGCCTCCAGCAGTACTTC.

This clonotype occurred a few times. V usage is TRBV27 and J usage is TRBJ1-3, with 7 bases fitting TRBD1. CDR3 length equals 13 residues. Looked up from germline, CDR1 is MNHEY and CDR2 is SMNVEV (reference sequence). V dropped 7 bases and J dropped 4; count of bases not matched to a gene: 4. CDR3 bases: TGTGCCAGCACCTGGACAGGAGGAAACACCATATATTTT. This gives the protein CASTWTGGNTIYF.